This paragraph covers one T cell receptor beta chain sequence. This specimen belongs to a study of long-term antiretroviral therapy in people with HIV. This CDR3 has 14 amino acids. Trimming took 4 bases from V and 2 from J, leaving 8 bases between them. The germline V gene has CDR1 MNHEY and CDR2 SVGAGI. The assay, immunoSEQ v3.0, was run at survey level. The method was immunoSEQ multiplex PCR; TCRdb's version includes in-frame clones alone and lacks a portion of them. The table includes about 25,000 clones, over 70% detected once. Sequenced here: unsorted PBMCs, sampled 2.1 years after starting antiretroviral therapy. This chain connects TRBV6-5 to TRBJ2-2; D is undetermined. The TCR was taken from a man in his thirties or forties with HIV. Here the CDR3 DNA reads TGTGCCAGCAGTTCCCCGCGAAACACCGGGGAGCTGTTTTTT. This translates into CASSSPRNTGELFF.